Following are 4 T cell receptor beta chains from one sample sequenced in a study of cytotoxic CD8 clonotypes in ibrutinib-treated CLL. Libraries were prepared by immunoSEQ multiplex PCR; TCRdb keeps only in-frame clonotypes and omits some of them. Of roughly 30,000 clones in the sample, roughly 76% were seen once. The sample consisted of PBMCs, taken after 36 months of ibrutinib treatment. The receptors shown here come from a human donor with chronic lymphocytic leukemia.

V usage is TRBV7-6 and J usage is TRBJ2-7, with 10 bases aligning to TRBD1. Losses at the gene ends were 5 bases for V and 5 bases for J; bases not matched to a gene: 6. This CDR3 spans 14 amino acids. Germline loops: CDR1 SGHVS, CDR2 FNYEAQ. CDR3 residues: CASSPGQGLNEQYF. CDR3 coding DNA: TGTGCCAGCAGCCCGGGACAGGGGCTAAACGAGCAGTACTTC.

There are a few counts of this clone. This chain joins TRBV23-1 and TRBJ1-2; D remains unclear. TRBV23-1 belongs to the ORF category, with a function that is uncertain. Trimming pared 0 bases from V and 8 bases from J, leaving 19 bases between. This CDR3 is built from 16 residues. The CDR3 here is CASSQSRPVPGLGYTF. CDR3 bases: TGCGCCAGCAGTCAATCAAGGCCAGTCCCCGGGCTAGGCTACACCTTC.

The chain has TRBV7-9 and TRBJ1-5; D uncertain. This CDR3 region has 12 residues. Germline V gene data show CDR1 as SEHNR and CDR2 as FQNEAQ (reference sequence). V dropped 2 bases and J dropped 8 bases, with 7 bases sitting between them. The CDR3 here is CASSLNVEPQHF. Written as DNA, the CDR3 is TGTGCCAGCAGCTTAAATGTGGAGCCCCAGCATTTT.

The CDR3 nucleotides read TGTGCCAGCAGCCCTAAGGGGGCCTTTTCCATGAACACTGAAGCTTTCTTT. Residues: CASSPKGAFSMNTEAFF. The chain recombines TRBV5-4 with TRBJ1-1, with TRBD1 matching over 7 bases. The CDR3 has 17 amino acids. V dropped 4 bases and J dropped 0; count of bases not matched to a gene: 12. Germline V gives CDR1 SGHNT, CDR2 YYREEE (reference sequence).